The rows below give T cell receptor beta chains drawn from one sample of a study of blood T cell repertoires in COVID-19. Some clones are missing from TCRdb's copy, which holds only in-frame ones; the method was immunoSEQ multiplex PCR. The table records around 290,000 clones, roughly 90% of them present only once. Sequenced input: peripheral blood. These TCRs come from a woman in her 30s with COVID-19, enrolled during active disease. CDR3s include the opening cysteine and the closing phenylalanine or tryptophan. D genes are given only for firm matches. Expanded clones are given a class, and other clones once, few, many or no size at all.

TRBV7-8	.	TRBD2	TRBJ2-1	TGTGCCAGCAGCTTAGACCCGAGAGCGGGAGGGGGCAATGAGCAGTTCTTC	CASSLDPRAGGGNEQFF
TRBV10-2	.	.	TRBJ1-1	TGCGCCAGCAGCAAAGGGGGGGGGTCATCTGAAGCTTTCTTT	CASSKGGGSSEAFF
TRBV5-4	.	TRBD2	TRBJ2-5	TGTGCCAGCAGCTTGGATGGCGGGAGGGCCGAAGAGACCCAGTACTTC	CASSLDGGRAEETQYF
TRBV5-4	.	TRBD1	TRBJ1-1	TGTGCCAGCAGTCGGGACAGGGGGAACACTGAAGCTTTCTTT	CASSRDRGNTEAFF
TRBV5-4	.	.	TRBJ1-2	TGTGCCAGCAGCTATCAGGGTGGCTATGGCTACACCTTC	CASSYQGGYGYTF
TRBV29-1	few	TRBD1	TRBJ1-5	TGCAGCACCCGGGACAGCCCCAATCAGCCCCAGCATTTT	CSTRDSPNQPQHF
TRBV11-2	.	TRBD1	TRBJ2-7	TGTGCCAGCAGCTTAAGAGGGACAGGGTCAACCGAGCAGTACTTC	CASSLRGTGSTEQYF
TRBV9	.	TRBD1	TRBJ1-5	TGTGCCAGCAGCGCCAGGGGGGTCAGCAATCAGCCCCAGCATTTT	CASSARGVSNQPQHF
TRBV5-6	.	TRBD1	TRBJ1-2	TGTGCCAGCAGCAAAATACCCGGGACAGGGACCTACACCTTC	CASSKIPGTGTYTF
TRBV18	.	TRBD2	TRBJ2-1	TGTGCCAGCTCACCATCCGCGGGAGCAAACTACAATGAGCAGTTCTTC	CASSPSAGANYNEQFF
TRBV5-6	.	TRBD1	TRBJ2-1	TGTGCCAGCAGCCGACATCCCACAGGGGGCAATGAGCAGTTCTTC	CASSRHPTGGNEQFF